Reported below is one T cell receptor beta chain. The data are from a study of cytomegalovirus exposure and HLA in healthy donors. J was trimmed by 2 bases and V by 10 bases; bases with no gene match: 12. This CDR3 spans 15 amino acids. Germline V lookup: CDR1 MNHEY, CDR2 SVGAGI. This PCR relied on a set of 60 Vbeta primers and 13 Jbeta primers. Assay used: immunoSEQ multiplex PCR; TCRdb lists only in-frame clones, some missing. The table has around 150,000 clones, over 70% seen once. Sequenced: PBMCs. J is TRBJ2-3 and V is TRBV6-5; TRBD2 matches at 7 bases. The sequence was collected from a male donor in good health and CMV-seropositive. CDR3 residues: CATPFRAGVTDTQYF. CDR3 coding DNA: TGTGCCACACCTTTTCGGGCGGGGGTCACAGATACGCAGTATTTT.